These T cell receptor beta chains were read from a single sample in a study of cytomegalovirus exposure and HLA in healthy donors. Libraries were prepared by immunoSEQ multiplex PCR; TCRdb keeps only in-frame clonotypes and omits some of them. The sample gives hundreds of thousands of clones, around 86% of which show up once; 1.5% to 2% is in the top ten. Material for sequencing was PBMCs. Receptors were obtained from a woman aged 18 to 35 in good health and CMV-seropositive. CDR3s leave out the opening cysteine and the closing phenylalanine or tryptophan. Clone size is not always given. Where it is, it says once, few, many or a class for expanded clones.

clone size: -; V gene: TRBV10-3; CDR3 length: 11; CDR3 protein: AITTGVQETQY
clone size: -; V gene: TRBV6-6; CDR3 length: 12; CDR3 protein: ASRDLVGVTEAF
clone size: -; V gene: TRBV19; CDR3 length: 15; CDR3 protein: ASSIVGAAIVDTEAF
clone size: -; V gene: TRBV9; CDR3 length: 13; CDR3 protein: ASSVDDRPNTEAF
clone size: -; V gene: TRBV5-5; CDR3 length: 13; CDR3 protein: ASSSRAGRGNEQF
clone size: -; V gene: TRBV2; CDR3 length: 14; CDR3 protein: ASSEDRGRGTGELF
clone size: -; V gene: TRBV18; CDR3 length: 13; CDR3 protein: ASSQRDRGLDEQF
clone size: few; V gene: TRBV6-1; CDR3 length: 11; CDR3 protein: ASNLDLYNEQF
clone size: -; V gene: TRBV28; CDR3 length: 12; CDR3 protein: ASSSQGASGGYT
clone size: -; V gene: TRBV2; CDR3 length: 14; CDR3 protein: ASRSGTLYSNQPQH
clone size: -; V gene: TRBV20-1; CDR3 length: 9; CDR3 protein: SDRPEKGYT
clone size: -; V gene: TRBV27; CDR3 length: 12; CDR3 protein: ASRGHRAPEKLF
clone size: few; V gene: TRBV25-1; CDR3 length: 13; CDR3 protein: ASSASGRAGETQY
clone size: -; V gene: TRBV5-6; CDR3 length: 13; CDR3 protein: ASSLAGVGEETQY
clone size: -; V gene: TRBV19; CDR3 length: 13; CDR3 protein: ASSTQRRSYNEQF
clone size: -; V gene: TRBV23-1; CDR3 length: 15; CDR3 protein: ASSQPYPGQGYCEQY
clone size: -; V gene: TRBV28; CDR3 length: 15; CDR3 protein: ASSPPGGKYHNEKLF
clone size: once; V gene: TRBV28; CDR3 length: 12; CDR3 protein: ASSLRDRGEKLF
clone size: -; V gene: TRBV5-8; CDR3 length: 11; CDR3 protein: ASTLRQGHEQF
clone size: -; V gene: TRBV5-1; CDR3 length: 14; CDR3 protein: ASSLVPAGGVDTQY
clone size: -; V gene: TRBV4-2; CDR3 length: 14; CDR3 protein: ASSQTFGGADNEQF
clone size: -; V gene: TRBV29-1; CDR3 length: 11; CDR3 protein: SVEDRVDEKLF
clone size: -; V gene: TRBV6-5; CDR3 length: 14; CDR3 protein: ASSYRLADFQETQY
clone size: -; V gene: TRBV28; CDR3 length: 13; CDR3 protein: ASSPGGQSSYEQY
clone size: few; V gene: TRBV7-2; CDR3 length: 12; CDR3 protein: ASSWEARDTEAF
clone size: -; V gene: TRBV7-8; CDR3 length: 14; CDR3 protein: ASSLRTSGIIGELF
clone size: -; V gene: TRBV19; CDR3 length: 10; CDR3 protein: ATQGFRHEQY